The present entry profiles one TCR beta chain with its context. The method was immunoSEQ multiplex PCR; TCRdb's version includes in-frame clones alone and lacks a portion of them. The sample holds some 120,000 clones, 85% to 90% seen once. This record comes from a study of T cell responses to AZD1222 COVID-19 vaccine. Germline V gene lookup returns CDR1 SQVTM and CDR2 ANQGSEA. The CDR3 sequence is 14 residues long. V lost 4 bases to trimming and J lost 1 base; unmatched junction nucleotides: 7. The chain links TRBV29-1 to TRBJ2-7, with 7 bases identical to TRBD2. The clonotype comes from an adult in good health. Source: peripheral blood, taken on day 0 of AZD1222 vaccination. CDR3 nucleotide sequence: TGCAGCGTTGGACTAGCTGAACTGTCCTACGAGCAGTACTTC. This encodes CSVGLAELSYEQYF.